This TCR beta chain was recovered during a study of molecular identifiers for immune sequencing clone quantification. The overall study: Naive CD8 cell RNA, from roughly 20,000 or 100,000 cells, was split five ways in replicates, with four sequenced. General observations from the study: Detection of one spiked Jurkat cell's TCR RNA reportedly worked in more than 850,000 naive cells. The share of molecules held by clones above 20 RNA copies was over 99% in effector cells and under 1% in naive cells.

The table lists this clonotype with many counts. Its antigen is not known. Naive CD8 T cells were sorted as CD8+CD4-CCR7+CD45RA+. TCRdb recomputed calls from the PCR reads with MiXCR, one row per CDR3 protein. The sample records about 40,000 distinct CDR3 sequences, approximately 18% being singletons. Germline lookup yields CDR1 DFQATT and CDR2 SNEGSKA (reference sequence). The CDR3 spans 14 residues. Trimming took 8 bases from V and 7 from J, leaving 22 bases between them. The chain joins TRBV20-1 to TRBJ2-3, with D possibly TRBD2 on 6 matching bases. Sequenced sample: naive CD8+ T cells from blood, with Jurkat cell RNA spiked in. The subset was: FACS-sorted CD8+CD4-CCR7+CD45RA+ naive T cells. This receptor was identified in a human donor in good health. Some libraries in this study had Jurkat cell RNA spiked in. CDR3 DNA: TGCAGTTCCGGCCCACCGCGGGGCCCGCATACGCAGTATTTT. Amino acid sequence: CSSGPPRGPHTQYF.